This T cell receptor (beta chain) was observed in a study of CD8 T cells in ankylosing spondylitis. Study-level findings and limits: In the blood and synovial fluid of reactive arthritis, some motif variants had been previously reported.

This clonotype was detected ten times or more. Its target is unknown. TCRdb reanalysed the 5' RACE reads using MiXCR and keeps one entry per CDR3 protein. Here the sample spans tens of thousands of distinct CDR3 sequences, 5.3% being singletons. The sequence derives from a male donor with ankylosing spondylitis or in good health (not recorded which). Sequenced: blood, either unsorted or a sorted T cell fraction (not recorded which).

This CDR3 reads CSARGTGGNQPQHF. As DNA, the CDR3 is TGCAGTGCTAGAGGGACAGGTGGAAATCAGCCCCAGCATTTT. The chain is built from TRBV20-1 and TRBJ1-5, with 7 nucleotides matching TRBD1. The length of the CDR3 is 14 residues. V trimming: 1 base; J trimming: 4 bases; junction bases outside the gene matches: 4. Germline assignment: CDR1 DFQATT and CDR2 SNEGSKA (reference sequence).